The TCR beta chain described here comes from a study of blood T cell repertoires in COVID-19. At the level of the study: The United States, Italy and Spain were the sources of the acute and convalescent COVID-19 samples.

Clones were read by immunoSEQ multiplex PCR, and TCRdb kept only the in-frame ones, dropping some. The profile shows approximately 170,000 clones, roughly nine tenths of them singletons. The length of the CDR3 is 13 residues. The germline V gene has CDR1 LNHDA and CDR2 SQIVND (reference sequence). V gave up 5 bases and J gave up 7 bases, with 12 bases separating them. This clonotype originated in a man aged 55-75 years with acute or convalescent COVID-19. The gene calls are TRBV19 and TRBJ1-5; D may be TRBD1 (6 bases). The sequencing input was peripheral blood. In nucleotides, the CDR3 is TGTGCCAGTAGTTTCCCTACAGGGCAGCCCCAGCATTTT. Its protein product is CASSFPTGQPQHF. Looking up the rest from reference TRBV19 and TRBJ1-5 gives the full variable domain: DGGITQSPKYLFRKEGQNVTLSCEQNLNHDAMYWYRQDPGQGLRLIYYSQIVNDFQKGDIAEGYSVSREKKESFPLTVTSAQKNPTAFYLCASSFPTGQPQHFGDGTRLSIL.